This T cell receptor beta chain was identified during a study of tumor and adjacent non-tumor tissue in lung cancer. At the level of the study: Around 4 million productive TCRbeta reads were obtained per sample on average.

RNA was extracted from bulk tissue without any cell sorting. Distant lung tissue was collected more than 3 cm away from the tumor edge. The CDR3 sequence is 15 residues long. Between the trimmed V and J ends, which lost 7 bases and 2 bases, there was a span of 18 bases. A modified ARM-PCR protocol with three rounds of nested PCR amplified TCRbeta. TCRdb re-called the multiplex PCR reads through MiXCR, storing one row per CDR3 protein. Seen here are around 80,000 distinct CDR3 sequences, over 65% observed once, and the top ten hold approximately 40%. Sequenced input: distant non-tumor lung tissue. This chain connects TRBV12-3 or TRBV12-4 to TRBJ2-7; possibly TRBD2 for D (6 bases). The TCR was taken from a man aged 65-85 years with non-small cell lung cancer. The CDR3 sequence is CASNSTRGRPYEQYF. In DNA form, the CDR3 reads TGTGCCAGCAATTCCACTAGAGGGAGGCCCTACGAGCAGTACTTC.